Listed below are T cell receptor beta chains from one sample, sequenced in a study of blood T cell repertoires in COVID-19. The method was immunoSEQ multiplex PCR; TCRdb's version includes in-frame clones alone and lacks a portion of them. The sample consists of 56,000 or so clones, about 91% of them appearing once. Sequences were obtained from peripheral blood. Every receptor here comes from a woman aged 60-70 years with COVID-19, enrolled during active disease. CDR3s include the opening cysteine and the closing phenylalanine or tryptophan. Each record gives: D gene, CDR3 length, clone size, J gene, V gene, CDR3 DNA, CDR3 protein. A D gene is named only where the DNA matches it firmly. A row's size may be missing; if present it is once, few, many or a size class.

D gene: -; CDR3 length: 14; clone size: -; J gene: TRBJ1-1; V gene: TRBV6-2/TRBV6-3; CDR3 DNA: TGTGCCAGCAGTTACACGGGACAGAACACTGAAGCTTTCTTT; CDR3 protein: CASSYTGQNTEAFF
D gene: -; CDR3 length: 13; clone size: -; J gene: TRBJ1-4; V gene: TRBV12-5; CDR3 DNA: TGTGCTAGCGCATACGGGGGGTTTGAAAAACTGTTTTTT; CDR3 protein: CASAYGGFEKLFF
D gene: -; CDR3 length: 14; clone size: -; J gene: TRBJ2-7; V gene: TRBV7-9; CDR3 DNA: TGTGCCAGCGCGGGGCCACCCTTTTTCTACGAGCAGTACTTC; CDR3 protein: CASAGPPFFYEQYF
D gene: TRBD2; CDR3 length: 14; clone size: few; J gene: TRBJ2-1; V gene: TRBV4-3; CDR3 DNA: TGCGCCAGCAGCCCTATTAGCGGGTACAATGAGCAGTTCTTC; CDR3 protein: CASSPISGYNEQFF
D gene: TRBD2; CDR3 length: 15; clone size: -; J gene: TRBJ2-7; V gene: TRBV18; CDR3 DNA: TGTGCCAGCTCAGGCGACGCAGCGGGACCCTACGAGCAGTACTTC; CDR3 protein: CASSGDAAGPYEQYF
D gene: -; CDR3 length: 15; clone size: -; J gene: TRBJ1-2; V gene: TRBV6-5; CDR3 DNA: TGTGCCAGCAGTTACTCTGATGTGTGGGGAGGTGGCTACACCTTC; CDR3 protein: CASSYSDVWGGGYTF
D gene: -; CDR3 length: 13; clone size: -; J gene: TRBJ1-1; V gene: TRBV29-1; CDR3 DNA: TGCAGCGTTGCTCGGGAGTTCGACACTGAAGCTTTCTTT; CDR3 protein: CSVAREFDTEAFF
D gene: -; CDR3 length: 13; clone size: -; J gene: TRBJ2-5; V gene: TRBV29-1; CDR3 DNA: TGCAGCGTTGGTGGGGTAGGCGGGAAGACCCAGTACTTC; CDR3 protein: CSVGGVGGKTQYF
D gene: TRBD1; CDR3 length: 14; clone size: -; J gene: TRBJ1-2; V gene: TRBV4-1; CDR3 DNA: TGCGCCAGCAGCCCGGGACAGGAGGCCTATGGCTACACCTTC; CDR3 protein: CASSPGQEAYGYTF
D gene: TRBD1; CDR3 length: 17; clone size: -; J gene: TRBJ2-7; V gene: TRBV7-9; CDR3 DNA: TGTGCCAGCAGCTTAGCGCACTATGGACAGGGATATGGCGAGCAGTACTTC; CDR3 protein: CASSLAHYGQGYGEQYF
D gene: TRBD1; CDR3 length: 17; clone size: once; J gene: TRBJ2-5; V gene: TRBV30; CDR3 DNA: TGTGCCTGGAGTTCCGGGACAGGGGTTTCTGCCCGCGAGACCCAGTACTTC; CDR3 protein: CAWSSGTGVSARETQYF
D gene: -; CDR3 length: 14; clone size: -; J gene: TRBJ1-4; V gene: TRBV6-5; CDR3 DNA: TGTGCCAGCAGTTACTCCTGGGAGTCACGGGGACTGTTTTTT; CDR3 protein: CASSYSWESRGLFF
D gene: TRBD2; CDR3 length: 19; clone size: -; J gene: TRBJ2-4; V gene: TRBV11-2; CDR3 DNA: TGTGCCAGCAGCTTCCGGACTAGCGGGAGTGGGTTAGCCAAAAACATTCAGTACTTC; CDR3 protein: CASSFRTSGSGLAKNIQYF
D gene: -; CDR3 length: 13; clone size: -; J gene: TRBJ1-5; V gene: TRBV30; CDR3 DNA: TGTGCCTGGAGCTACAGGGTCAATCAGCCCCAGCATTTT; CDR3 protein: CAWSYRVNQPQHF
D gene: -; CDR3 length: 13; clone size: -; J gene: TRBJ1-2; V gene: TRBV7-8; CDR3 DNA: TGTGCCAGCAGCCCCAATAGCGACTATGGCTACACCTTC; CDR3 protein: CASSPNSDYGYTF
D gene: -; CDR3 length: 13; clone size: -; J gene: TRBJ2-7; V gene: TRBV5-6; CDR3 DNA: TGTGCCAGCAGCTTGGGTGGTGGAGCCAACTCGGACTTC; CDR3 protein: CASSLGGGANSDF
D gene: TRBD2; CDR3 length: 14; clone size: -; J gene: TRBJ2-5; V gene: TRBV2; CDR3 DNA: TGTGCCAGCAGTCCCACTAGCGGGGGAGAGACCCAGTACTTC; CDR3 protein: CASSPTSGGETQYF
D gene: TRBD1; CDR3 length: 14; clone size: -; J gene: TRBJ2-3; V gene: TRBV11-3; CDR3 DNA: TGTGCCAGCAGCCGACAGGGGGAGGTAGATACGCAGTATTTT; CDR3 protein: CASSRQGEVDTQYF
D gene: -; CDR3 length: 14; clone size: -; J gene: TRBJ1-2; V gene: TRBV9; CDR3 DNA: TGTGCCAGCAGCCCTCGGGGGGACGGGAGTGGCTACACCTTC; CDR3 protein: CASSPRGDGSGYTF
D gene: -; CDR3 length: 11; clone size: -; J gene: TRBJ2-7; V gene: TRBV19; CDR3 DNA: TGTGCCAGTAGTATCCGTAGCGAGCAGTACTTC; CDR3 protein: CASSIRSEQYF
D gene: TRBD1; CDR3 length: 16; clone size: -; J gene: TRBJ1-2; V gene: TRBV3-1/TRBV3-2; CDR3 DNA: TGTGCCAGCAGCCAAGGTGGGACAGTGGGTAACTATGGCTACACCTTC; CDR3 protein: CASSQGGTVGNYGYTF
D gene: -; CDR3 length: 17; clone size: -; J gene: TRBJ1-3; V gene: TRBV11-3; CDR3 DNA: TGTGCCAGCAGCTCGAGGTGGGGCGGAAGCTCTGGAAACACCATATATTTT; CDR3 protein: CASSSRWGGSSGNTIYF
D gene: -; CDR3 length: 18; clone size: -; J gene: TRBJ1-5; V gene: TRBV4-1; CDR3 DNA: TGCGCCAGCAGCCAAGATCGGGACACAGGAATAGTCAATCAGCCCCAGCATTTT; CDR3 protein: CASSQDRDTGIVNQPQHF
D gene: -; CDR3 length: 16; clone size: -; J gene: TRBJ1-3; V gene: TRBV7-2; CDR3 DNA: TGTGCCAGCAGCTTAGTTGCGGGGGCGAATGGAAACACCATATATTTT; CDR3 protein: CASSLVAGANGNTIYF
D gene: -; CDR3 length: 13; clone size: -; J gene: TRBJ2-1; V gene: TRBV28; CDR3 DNA: TGTGCCAGCAGTTTACAGGTATACAATGAGCAGTTCTTC; CDR3 protein: CASSLQVYNEQFF
D gene: -; CDR3 length: 13; clone size: -; J gene: TRBJ1-1; V gene: TRBV18; CDR3 DNA: TGTGCCAGCTCGCGGGAGGGCAGCACTGAAGCTTTCTTT; CDR3 protein: CASSREGSTEAFF
D gene: -; CDR3 length: 13; clone size: -; J gene: TRBJ2-2; V gene: TRBV6-5; CDR3 DNA: TGTGCCAGCAGTTACTCCCGGGTCAGAACGTTGTTTTTT; CDR3 protein: CASSYSRVRTLFF
D gene: -; CDR3 length: 14; clone size: -; J gene: TRBJ1-6; V gene: TRBV6-5; CDR3 DNA: TGTGCCAGCAGCCTCGCAGGCTGGAATTCACCCCTCCACTTT; CDR3 protein: CASSLAGWNSPLHF
D gene: TRBD1; CDR3 length: 15; clone size: few; J gene: TRBJ1-2; V gene: TRBV28; CDR3 DNA: TGTGCCAGCAGATCCAACAGGGGGTTAGGCTATGGCTACACCTTC; CDR3 protein: CASRSNRGLGYGYTF
D gene: -; CDR3 length: 13; clone size: -; J gene: TRBJ1-6; V gene: TRBV27; CDR3 DNA: TGTGCCAGTGGGGGCAGGGAGGGTTCACCCCTCCACTTT; CDR3 protein: CASGGREGSPLHF
D gene: -; CDR3 length: 15; clone size: -; J gene: TRBJ1-6; V gene: TRBV7-8; CDR3 DNA: TGTGCCAGCAGCTTACTGACAAGTGGGCCTTCACCCCTCCACTTT; CDR3 protein: CASSLLTSGPSPLHF
D gene: TRBD2; CDR3 length: 16; clone size: -; J gene: TRBJ2-2; V gene: TRBV7-6; CDR3 DNA: TGTGCCAGCAGCTCTCTAGCGGGGCCGAACACCGGGGAGCTGTTTTTT; CDR3 protein: CASSSLAGPNTGELFF
D gene: -; CDR3 length: 14; clone size: -; J gene: TRBJ2-3; V gene: TRBV3-1/TRBV3-2; CDR3 DNA: TGTGCCAGCAGCGTACAGGGAAGCACAGATACGCAGTATTTT; CDR3 protein: CASSVQGSTDTQYF
D gene: -; CDR3 length: 14; clone size: -; J gene: TRBJ1-1; V gene: TRBV9; CDR3 DNA: TGTGCCAGCAGCGTCACGCAGGCACCAACTGAAGCTTTCTTT; CDR3 protein: CASSVTQAPTEAFF
D gene: TRBD1; CDR3 length: 15; clone size: -; J gene: TRBJ1-5; V gene: TRBV9; CDR3 DNA: TGTGCCAGCAGCACAGGACAGGGACTTGGTCAGCCCCAGCATTTT; CDR3 protein: CASSTGQGLGQPQHF
D gene: -; CDR3 length: 14; clone size: -; J gene: TRBJ1-5; V gene: TRBV6-5; CDR3 DNA: TGTGCCAGCACCGGTGAAGATAGCAATCAGCCCCAGCATTTT; CDR3 protein: CASTGEDSNQPQHF
D gene: TRBD2; CDR3 length: 16; clone size: -; J gene: TRBJ2-7; V gene: TRBV3-1/TRBV3-2; CDR3 DNA: TGTGCCAGCAGCCAAGGGGGAGCGGGACGTACGGGAGAGCAGTACTTC; CDR3 protein: CASSQGGAGRTGEQYF
D gene: -; CDR3 length: 14; clone size: -; J gene: TRBJ2-1; V gene: TRBV18; CDR3 DNA: TGTGCCAGCTCACCTTTGACAGCTTACAATGAGCAGTTCTTC; CDR3 protein: CASSPLTAYNEQFF
D gene: TRBD1; CDR3 length: 14; clone size: -; J gene: TRBJ1-1; V gene: TRBV27; CDR3 DNA: TGTGCCAGCAGTTTTGACAGACAGGGCACTGAAGCTTTCTTT; CDR3 protein: CASSFDRQGTEAFF
D gene: -; CDR3 length: 12; clone size: large; J gene: TRBJ1-2; V gene: TRBV25-1; CDR3 DNA: TGTGCCAGCAGTTATACTAACTATGGCTACACCTTC; CDR3 protein: CASSYTNYGYTF
D gene: -; CDR3 length: 11; clone size: -; J gene: TRBJ2-1; V gene: TRBV5-1; CDR3 DNA: TGCGCCAGCAGCCTAAACAATGAGCAGTTCTTC; CDR3 protein: CASSLNNEQFF
D gene: TRBD1; CDR3 length: 14; clone size: -; J gene: TRBJ2-5; V gene: TRBV10-2; CDR3 DNA: TGCGCCAGCAGAGCCGACAGGGTCCGAGAGACCCAGTACTTC; CDR3 protein: CASRADRVRETQYF
D gene: -; CDR3 length: 15; clone size: -; J gene: TRBJ2-5; V gene: TRBV5-1; CDR3 DNA: TGCGCCAGCAGCTTGTCGGGCGGGGAATCAGAGACCCAGTACTTC; CDR3 protein: CASSLSGGESETQYF
D gene: TRBD1; CDR3 length: 14; clone size: -; J gene: TRBJ2-7; V gene: TRBV2; CDR3 DNA: TGTGCCAGCATAGAGGACAGGGGAGATGGGGAGCAGTACTTC; CDR3 protein: CASIEDRGDGEQYF
D gene: -; CDR3 length: 13; clone size: -; J gene: TRBJ2-1; V gene: TRBV11-3; CDR3 DNA: TGTGCCAGCAGCTCCGGACTAACGAATGAGCAGTTCTTC; CDR3 protein: CASSSGLTNEQFF
D gene: TRBD2; CDR3 length: 14; clone size: -; J gene: TRBJ2-3; V gene: TRBV19; CDR3 DNA: TGTGCCAGCCAGCCCAGCGGGAGAACAGATACGCAGTATTTT; CDR3 protein: CASQPSGRTDTQYF
D gene: -; CDR3 length: 16; clone size: -; J gene: TRBJ1-6; V gene: TRBV11-3; CDR3 DNA: TGTGCCAGCAGCTTAGATGGAGGCCGCTGGGATTCACCCCTCCACTTT; CDR3 protein: CASSLDGGRWDSPLHF
D gene: TRBD2; CDR3 length: 16; clone size: -; J gene: TRBJ2-1; V gene: TRBV3-1/TRBV3-2; CDR3 DNA: TGTGCCAGCGAGGCCAGTCGAGCGGGGGGGCACAATGAGCAGTTCTTC; CDR3 protein: CASEASRAGGHNEQFF
D gene: -; CDR3 length: 15; clone size: -; J gene: TRBJ2-1; V gene: TRBV11-2; CDR3 DNA: TGTGCCAGCAGCCTCTCTCGACAGTCCTACAATGAGCAGTTCTTC; CDR3 protein: CASSLSRQSYNEQFF
D gene: TRBD1; CDR3 length: 16; clone size: -; J gene: TRBJ2-1; V gene: TRBV5-1; CDR3 DNA: TGCGCCAGCAGCTTGATAGGACAGGGCCCTGACAATGAGCAGTTCTTC; CDR3 protein: CASSLIGQGPDNEQFF